This T cell receptor (beta chain) stems from a study of identical twins. General study points: Those out-of-frame alpha sequences shared by twins showed an excess of low generation probability. Excess sharing by twins proved weaker in beta out-of-frame sequences.

Germline V gene lookup returns CDR1 SNHLY and CDR2 FYNNEI. The CDR3 extends over 12 amino acids. Trimming removed 8 bases at V and 4 bases at J, with 11 bases between. From the 5' RACE reads, TCRdb called clonotypes with MiXCR, one entry per CDR3 protein. This sample yields around 1.7 million distinct CDR3 sequences, of which under 35% are seen a single time; approximately 0.25% belongs to the top ten. Comment on this clonotype: Its antigen remains unknown.

The chain couples TRBV2 to TRBJ2-5; weak D call: TRBD2 (5 bases). Sequencing input: cord blood. This clonotype was sampled from a newborn girl in good health. DNA for the CDR3: TGTGCCAGCGGATCACTAGTAGAGACCCAGTACTTC. As protein: CASGSLVETQYF.